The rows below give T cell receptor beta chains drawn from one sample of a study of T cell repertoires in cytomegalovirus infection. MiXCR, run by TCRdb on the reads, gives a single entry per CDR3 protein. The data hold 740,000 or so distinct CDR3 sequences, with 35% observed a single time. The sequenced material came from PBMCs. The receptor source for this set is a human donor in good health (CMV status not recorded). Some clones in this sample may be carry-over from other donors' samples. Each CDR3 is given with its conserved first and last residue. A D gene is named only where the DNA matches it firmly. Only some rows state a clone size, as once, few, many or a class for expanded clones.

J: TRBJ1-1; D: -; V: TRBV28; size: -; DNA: TGTGCCAGCAGGCCCGCAGGGGCCTACATGAACACTGAAGCTTTCTTT; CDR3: CASRPAGAYMNTEAFF
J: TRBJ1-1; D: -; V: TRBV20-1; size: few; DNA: TGCAGTGCCAGATCAGCAGGGATTTCCACTGAAGCTTTCTTT; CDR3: CSARSAGISTEAFF
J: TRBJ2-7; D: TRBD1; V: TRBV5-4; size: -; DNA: TGTGCCAGCAGCTCGTCGAGGGGACAGAATCTGTACGAGCAGTACTTC; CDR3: CASSSSRGQNLYEQYF
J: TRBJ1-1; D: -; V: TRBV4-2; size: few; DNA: TGTGCCAGCAGCCAAGATCTTCTGGGGACTGAAGCTTTCTTT; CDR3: CASSQDLLGTEAFF
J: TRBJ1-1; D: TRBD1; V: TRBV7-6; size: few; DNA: TGTGCCAGCAGCCCAACAGGGGCTTTGAACACTGAAGCTTTCTTT; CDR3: CASSPTGALNTEAFF
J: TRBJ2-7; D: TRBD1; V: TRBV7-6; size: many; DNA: TGTGCCAGCAGCTTCCAACAGGGGAAGATGGGGCAGTACTTC; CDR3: CASSFQQGKMGQYF
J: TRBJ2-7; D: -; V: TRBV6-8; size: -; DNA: TGTGCCAGCAGTTACCCCACACCGGCAGAATCCTACGAGCAGTACTTC; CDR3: CASSYPTPAESYEQYF
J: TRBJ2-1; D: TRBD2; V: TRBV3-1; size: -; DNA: TGTGCCAGCAGCCAAGAAGGACTAGCGGGAGGGCACAATGAGCAGTTCTTC; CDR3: CASSQEGLAGGHNEQFF
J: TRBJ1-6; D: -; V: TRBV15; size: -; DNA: TGTGCCACCAGCAGAGATGGGGCAGCCATAATCCCCCTCCACTTT; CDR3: CATSRDGAAIIPLHF
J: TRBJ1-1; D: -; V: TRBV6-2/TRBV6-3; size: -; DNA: TGTGCCAGCGTGGACAGTTCGAACACTGAAGCTTTCTTT; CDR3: CASVDSSNTEAFF
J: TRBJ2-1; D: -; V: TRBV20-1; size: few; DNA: TGCAGTGCTTCCACTGTGTGGGCCAATAGGGACAATGAGCAGTTCTTC; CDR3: CSASTVWANRDNEQFF
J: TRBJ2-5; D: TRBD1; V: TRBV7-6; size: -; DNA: TGTGCCAGCAGCGTAGGGACAGACCAAGAGACCCAGTACTTC; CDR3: CASSVGTDQETQYF
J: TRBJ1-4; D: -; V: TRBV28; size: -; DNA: TGTGCCAGCAGTTGGCCCGGACATCACGACTACTCAAATGAAAAACTGTTTTTT; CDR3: CASSWPGHHDYSNEKLFF
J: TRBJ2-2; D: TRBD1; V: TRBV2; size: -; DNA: TGTGCCAGCAGTGGGACAGGGGCCTACACCGGGGAGCTGTTTTTT; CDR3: CASSGTGAYTGELFF
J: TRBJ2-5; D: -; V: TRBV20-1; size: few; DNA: TGCAGTGCTAGAGCCGGGGCCTTGGCCGCGGAGACCCAGTACTTC; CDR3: CSARAGALAAETQYF
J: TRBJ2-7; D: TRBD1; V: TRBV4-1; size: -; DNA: TGCGCCAGCAGCCAATCCGGGGCAGGGGGCTCTTACGAGCAGTACTTC; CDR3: CASSQSGAGGSYEQYF
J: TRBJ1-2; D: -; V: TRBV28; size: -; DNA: TGTGCCAGCAGTCTCCACGGGGACTATGGCTACACCTTC; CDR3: CASSLHGDYGYTF
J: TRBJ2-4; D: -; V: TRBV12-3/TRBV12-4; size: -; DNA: TGTGCCAGCAGTTTGACTGGACTGGCCCAGGGGTACTTC; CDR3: CASSLTGLAQGYF
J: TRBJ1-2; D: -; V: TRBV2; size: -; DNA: TGTGCCAGTAAACAGGGTTCGTTGGATGGCTACACCTTC; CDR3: CASKQGSLDGYTF
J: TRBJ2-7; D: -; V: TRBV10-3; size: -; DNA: TGTGCCATCAGTGAGAACGAGTTTGCAGGGGCCTCCTACGAGCAGTACTTC; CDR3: CAISENEFAGASYEQYF
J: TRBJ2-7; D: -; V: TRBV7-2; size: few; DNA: TGTGCCAGCAGCTTAAAGGATATATACGAGCAGTACTTC; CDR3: CASSLKDIYEQYF
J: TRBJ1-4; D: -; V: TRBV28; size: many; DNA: TGTGCCAGCAGTTTGGGTTATGAAAAACTGTTTTTT; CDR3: CASSLGYEKLFF
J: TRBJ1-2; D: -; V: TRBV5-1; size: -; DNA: TGCGCCAGCAGCTTGCTGCGACAGAGCTATGGCTACACCTTC; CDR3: CASSLLRQSYGYTF
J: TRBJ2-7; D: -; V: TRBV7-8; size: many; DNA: TGTGCCAGCAGCTTAAATGGACAGTTCTACGAGCAGTACTTC; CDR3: CASSLNGQFYEQYF
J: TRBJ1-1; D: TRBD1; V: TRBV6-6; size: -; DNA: TGTGCCAGCAGGTTCCAGGGGGCGAGCACTGAAGCTTTCTTT; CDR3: CASRFQGASTEAFF
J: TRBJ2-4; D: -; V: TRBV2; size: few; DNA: TGTGCCACAGAACAGGGAAATGGTTACATTCAGTACTTC; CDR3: CATEQGNGYIQYF
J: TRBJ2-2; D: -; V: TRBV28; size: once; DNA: TGTGCCAGCGCAGGACCCCAGGAGGTCGGGGAGCTGTTTTTT; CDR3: CASAGPQEVGELFF
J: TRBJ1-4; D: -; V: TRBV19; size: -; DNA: TGTGCCAGTAACGTACTTAATGAAAAACTGTTTTTT; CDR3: CASNVLNEKLFF
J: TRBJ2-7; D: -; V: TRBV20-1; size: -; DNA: TGCAGTGCTACTCCGGGGGACGAGCAGTACTTC; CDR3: CSATPGDEQYF
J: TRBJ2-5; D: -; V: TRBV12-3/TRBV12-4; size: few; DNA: TGTGCCAGCAGCCTCGTTGGGTTCGGCCAAGAGACCCAGTACTTC; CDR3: CASSLVGFGQETQYF
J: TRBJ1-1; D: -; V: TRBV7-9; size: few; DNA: TGTGCCAGCATCTTAGGTGGGGGGCCTGGGAGAGCTTTCTTT; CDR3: CASILGGGPGRAFF
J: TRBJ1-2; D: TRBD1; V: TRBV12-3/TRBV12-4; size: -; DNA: TGTGCCAGCAGTCGACAGGGGGCGAAGGGCTACACCTTC; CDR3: CASSRQGAKGYTF
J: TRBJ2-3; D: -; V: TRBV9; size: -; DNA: TGTGCCAGCAGCGTAGCGCCCCGGACTCAAGATACGCAGTATTTT; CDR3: CASSVAPRTQDTQYF
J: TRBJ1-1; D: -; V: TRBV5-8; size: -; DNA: TGTGCCAGCAGCCGGAGCCTGATGCTCCCTGAAGCTTTCTTT; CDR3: CASSRSLMLPEAFF
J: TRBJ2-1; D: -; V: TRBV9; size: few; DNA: TGTGCCAGCAGCGTAGGACTAGAGGTCGTCGATGAGCAGTTCTTC; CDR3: CASSVGLEVVDEQFF
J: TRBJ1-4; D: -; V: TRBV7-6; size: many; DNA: TGTGCCAGCAGCTTAGAAGGTCCGAGGGATGAAAAACTGTTTTTT; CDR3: CASSLEGPRDEKLFF
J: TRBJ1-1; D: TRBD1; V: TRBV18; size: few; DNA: TGTGCCAGCTCATTACGGGACAGTGATACTGAAGCTTTCTTT; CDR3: CASSLRDSDTEAFF
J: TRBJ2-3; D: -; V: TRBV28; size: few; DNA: TGTGCCAGCAGCAAAACTCCCCCACAAACGGCGAGCACAGATACGCAGTATTTT; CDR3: CASSKTPPQTASTDTQYF
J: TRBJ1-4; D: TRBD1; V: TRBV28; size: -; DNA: TGTGCCAGCAGCCTTACCTCGGACAGGAATAGTGGAAAACTGTTTTTT; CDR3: CASSLTSDRNSGKLFF
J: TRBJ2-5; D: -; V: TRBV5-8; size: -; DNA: TGTGCCAGCAGTCCTGGGTCCCTGACGGGGGTTCCAGAGACCCAGTACTTC; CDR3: CASSPGSLTGVPETQYF